This entry lists 15 T cell receptor beta chains sequenced from one sample in a study of technical replicates of blood from a few donors. Data came from immunoSEQ multiplex PCR; TCRdb stores just in-frame clones and leaves some out. The sample has more than 70,000 clones; about nine tenths are singletons. Sequencing used T cells isolated from PBMCs. The receptors stem from a human donor in good health.

The chain couples TRBV15 to TRBJ2-7, with D perhaps matching TRBD2 (5 bases). V lost 0 bases and J 2 bases, leaving 11 bases between the germline ends. The CDR3 extends over 15 amino acids. CDR1 is LNHNV, CDR2 YYDKDF, per germline (reference sequence). The CDR3 loop is CATSRDRGSTYEQYF. CDR3 in DNA: TGTGCCACCAGCAGAGATCGGGGATCCACCTACGAGCAGTACTTC.

The chain employs TRBV7-9 and TRBJ1-6; 7 bases are shared with TRBD1. In germline, CDR1 is SEHNR, CDR2 FQNEAQ (reference sequence). CDR3 length equals 15 residues. V shed 6 bases, J shed 3 bases, and the junction held 5 bases outside the gene matches. DNA for the CDR3: TGTGCCAGCAGTCACGGACAGGACTATAATTCACCCCTCCACTTT. It codes for CASSHGQDYNSPLHF.

The chain combines TRBV4-2 with TRBJ1-2; D gene ambiguous. Germline assignment: CDR1 LGHNA and CDR2 YNFKEQ. This CDR3 is built from 17 residues. V shed 0 bases and J shed 0 bases, with 14 bases lying between them. The CDR3 nucleotides are TGTGCCAGCAGCCAAGATCGCGGGAGGGAGGCTAACTATGGCTACACCTTC. Encoded protein: CASSQDRGREANYGYTF.

The rearrangement joins TRBV27 to TRBJ1-1; 7 nucleotides line up with TRBD1. The CDR3 length is 15 residues. Unmatched junction bases numbered 6, after V lost 2 bases and J lost 3 bases. Per germline, CDR1 MNHEY and CDR2 SMNVEV (reference sequence). CDR3: CASSLQDRVYTEAFF. CDR3 sequence (DNA): TGTGCCAGCAGTTTACAAGACAGGGTATACACTGAAGCTTTCTTT.

The chain has TRBV27 and TRBJ2-2; D might be TRBD2 (6 bases). In germline, CDR1 is MNHEY, CDR2 SMNVEV (reference sequence). CDR3 length: 15 amino acids. Between the trimmed V and J ends, which lost 2 bases and 5 bases, there was a span of 12 bases. The CDR3 loop reads CASSLRAAGTGELFF. The CDR3 nucleotides read TGTGCCAGCAGTTTAAGGGCCGCGGGGACCGGGGAGCTGTTTTTT.

The rearrangement uses TRBV7-2 and TRBJ2-7; 8 bases map to TRBD2. V dropped 5 bases and J dropped 0; count of bases not matched to a gene: 9. This CDR3 is built from 16 residues. The germline V gene has CDR1 SGHTA and CDR2 FQGNSA. The CDR3 region is CASSDLPGLVSYEQYF. The CDR3, as DNA: TGTGCCAGCAGCGATTTGCCGGGACTAGTCTCCTACGAGCAGTACTTC.

V gene TRBV28 combines with J gene TRBJ2-7; a possible D gene is TRBD1 (5 bases). Germline CDR1 reads MDHEN; CDR2 reads SYDVKM. V was cut by 6 bases and J by 4 bases, with 10 bases left in between. This CDR3 has 12 residues. The CDR3, as DNA: TGTGCCAGCAGGGCTACAGGTTACGAGCAGTACTTC. Protein product: CASRATGYEQYF.

Concerning this clone itself: Other DNA sequences of this sample code for an identical CDR3. This chain connects TRBV5-4 to TRBJ2-7; no firm D call. V gave up 0 bases and J gave up 4 bases, with 8 bases separating them. Germline-derived CDR1 and CDR2 are SGHNT and YYREEE (reference sequence). The CDR3 covers 13 residues. The DNA of the CDR3 is TGTGCCAGCAGCTTGGCCGGGTCTTACGAGCAGTACTTC. It is translated as CASSLAGSYEQYF. The variable domain in full, with the rest retrieved from reference TRBV5-4 and TRBJ2-7, is ETGVTQSPTHLIKTRGQQVTLRCSSQSGHNTVSWYQQALGQGPQFIFQYYREEENGRGNFPPRFSGLQFPNYSSELNVNALELDDSALYLCASSLAGSYEQYFGPGTRLTVT.

The chain recombines TRBV15 with TRBJ2-7, with D hard to call. This CDR3 contains 13 residues. Germline CDR1 and CDR2: LNHNV and YYDKDF (reference sequence). V shed 8 bases and J shed 6 bases, with 17 bases lying between them. The CDR3 DNA is TGTGCCACCCGGGTTAAGGTTCTATTCGAGCAGTACTTC. The encoded protein is CATRVKVLFEQYF.

This chain uses TRBV11-2 with TRBJ2-1; tentative D call: TRBD2 (6 bases). This CDR3 has 14 residues. The ends were cut back, 4 bases at V and 6 bases at J, with 13 bases in the middle. The germline V gene has CDR1 SGHAT and CDR2 FQNNGV. CDR3 protein: CASSSWEDSNEQFF. The CDR3, as DNA: TGTGCCAGCAGCTCCTGGGAGGATAGCAATGAGCAGTTCTTC.

This clone has more than one count but fewer than ten. This chain connects TRBV18 to TRBJ1-5, with TRBD1 as a possible D gene (6 bases). With 4 bases removed from V and 4 bases from J, the gap between germline ends came to 11 bases. Germline CDR1 is KGHSH and CDR2 is LQKENI. This CDR3 spans 14 amino acids. The CDR3 DNA is TGTGCCAGCTCACAAGAACAGGGAAATCAGCCCCAGCATTTT. Amino acid sequence: CASSQEQGNQPQHF.

The gene calls are TRBV28 and TRBJ1-1, with D tentatively TRBD1 (5 bases). CDR1 and CDR2 (germline): MDHEN, SYDVKM. The CDR3 has 15 residues. V dropped 3 bases and J dropped 4 bases, with 15 bases sitting between them. The CDR3 nucleotides are TGTGCCAGCAGTTTTTGGTCAGGGAGGGTCACTGAAGCTTTCTTT. It codes for CASSFWSGRVTEAFF.

This chain links TRBV5-6 with TRBJ1-2; no reliable D call. Germline-derived CDR1 and CDR2 are SGHDT and YYEEEE. V lost 4 bases and J lost 3, with 13 bases in between. This CDR3 has 14 residues. CDR3 residues: CASSPVGLYYGYTF. Here the CDR3 DNA reads TGTGCCAGCAGCCCGGTCGGGTTATACTATGGCTACACCTTC.

In its sample, this clone was seen once. This sequence joins TRBV5-4 and TRBJ2-1, with 8 nucleotides matching TRBD2. V lost 0 bases to trimming and J lost 0 bases; unmatched junction nucleotides: 2. The CDR3 consists of 16 residues. Germline V gene sequence: CDR1 SGHNT, CDR2 YYREEE (reference sequence). CDR3 bases: TGTGCCAGCAGCTTGGAAAGCGGGGGCTCCTACAATGAGCAGTTCTTC. This gives the protein CASSLESGGSYNEQFF. Full variable domain (outside the CDR3, taken from reference TRBV5-4 and TRBJ2-1): ETGVTQSPTHLIKTRGQQVTLRCSSQSGHNTVSWYQQALGQGPQFIFQYYREEENGRGNFPPRFSGLQFPNYSSELNVNALELDDSALYLCASSLESGGSYNEQFFGPGTRLTVL.

The J gene is TRBJ2-3, the V gene TRBV28; tentatively, D is TRBD1 (6 bases). Germline assignment: CDR1 MDHEN and CDR2 SYDVKM. The CDR3 sequence is 14 residues long. Trimming removed 7 bases at V and 3 bases at J, with 14 bases between. CDR3 bases: TGTGCCAGCACAGGGGAATTGGCAACAGATACGCAGTATTTT. Its protein product is CASTGELATDTQYF. The variable domain in full, with the rest retrieved from reference TRBV28 and TRBJ2-3, is DVKVTQSSRYLVKRTGEKVFLECVQDMDHENMFWYRQDPGLGLRLIYFSYDVKMKEKGDIPEGYSVSREKKERFSLILESASTNQTSMYLCASTGELATDTQYFGPGTRLTVL.